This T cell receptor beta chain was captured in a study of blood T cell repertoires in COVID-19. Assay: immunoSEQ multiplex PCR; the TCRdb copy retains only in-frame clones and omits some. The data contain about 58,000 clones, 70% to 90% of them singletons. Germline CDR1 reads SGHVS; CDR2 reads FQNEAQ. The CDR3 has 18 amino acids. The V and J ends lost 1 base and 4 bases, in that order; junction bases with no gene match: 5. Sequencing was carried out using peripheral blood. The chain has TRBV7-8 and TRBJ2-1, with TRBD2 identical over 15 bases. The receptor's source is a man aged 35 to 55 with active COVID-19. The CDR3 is CASSLVVGLAGGYNEQFF. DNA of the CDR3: TGTGCCAGCAGCTTAGTGGTTGGACTAGCGGGAGGGTACAATGAGCAGTTCTTC. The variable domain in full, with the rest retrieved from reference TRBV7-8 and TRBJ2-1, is GAGVSQSPRYKVAKRGQDVALRCDPISGHVSLFWYQQALGQGPEFLTYFQNEAQLDKSGLPSDRFFAERPEGSVSTLKIQRTQQEDSAVYLCASSLVVGLAGGYNEQFFGPGTRLTVL.